The rows below give T cell receptor beta chains drawn from one sample of a study of blood T cells in healthy people across ages. TCRdb reprocessed the 5' RACE reads with MiXCR, giving one entry per CDR3 protein. The table includes over 950,000 distinct CDR3 sequences, less than 45% detected once. Source material: blood. These receptors came from a man aged 18 to 29 in good health. Both conserved end residues are part of each CDR3. D genes are given only for firm matches. Only some rows state a clone size, as once, few, many or a class for expanded clones.

CDR3 DNA: TGTGCCAGCAGACCCACGTCCGGTCAGCCCCAGCATTTT
CDR3 protein: CASRPTSGQPQHF
clone size: NA
V gene: TRBV6-2/TRBV6-3
J gene: TRBJ1-5
D gene: NA

CDR3 DNA: TGCGCCAGCAGCTTACCTGCAGAGGGGGTTCAGTACTTC
CDR3 protein: CASSLPAEGVQYF
clone size: few
V gene: TRBV5-1
J gene: TRBJ2-5
D gene: NA

CDR3 DNA: TGCAGTGCTCCGGACCTAACCGGGAATGAGCAGTACTTC
CDR3 protein: CSAPDLTGNEQYF
clone size: NA
V gene: TRBV20-1
J gene: TRBJ2-7
D gene: NA

CDR3 DNA: TGTGCCAGCAGTTCCGACGAGGGGTTTTATGGCTACACCTTC
CDR3 protein: CASSSDEGFYGYTF
clone size: NA
V gene: TRBV27
J gene: TRBJ1-2
D gene: NA

CDR3 DNA: TGCGGCTTCCGGGGGGGCCGAGATACGCAGTATTTT
CDR3 protein: CGFRGGRDTQYF
clone size: NA
V gene: TRBV29-1
J gene: TRBJ2-3
D gene: TRBD2

CDR3 DNA: TGCAGTGCTAGAGCCGGGCGACAGGGAGGTGGCTACACCTTC
CDR3 protein: CSARAGRQGGGYTF
clone size: NA
V gene: TRBV20-1
J gene: TRBJ1-2
D gene: TRBD1

CDR3 DNA: TGTGCCAGCAGCCAAGAGTGGACGTACAATGAGCAGTTCTTC
CDR3 protein: CASSQEWTYNEQFF
clone size: many
V gene: TRBV4-2
J gene: TRBJ2-1
D gene: NA

CDR3 DNA: TGTGCCAGCACCCCACCCGACACCTACACTGAAGCTTTCTTT
CDR3 protein: CASTPPDTYTEAFF
clone size: NA
V gene: TRBV6-2/TRBV6-3
J gene: TRBJ1-1
D gene: NA

CDR3 DNA: TGTGCCAGCAACCTGGGGGAAGGTTCCCTACATTACACCTTC
CDR3 protein: CASNLGEGSLHYTF
clone size: few
V gene: TRBV4-2
J gene: TRBJ1-2
D gene: NA

CDR3 DNA: TGCAGTGCGTTCAGACCGGGTCAGCACATCACAGATACGCAGTATTTT
CDR3 protein: CSAFRPGQHITDTQYF
clone size: NA
V gene: TRBV20-1
J gene: TRBJ2-3
D gene: NA

CDR3 DNA: TGTGCCATCAGTGAACAGAATAGCAATCAGCCCCAGCATTTT
CDR3 protein: CAISEQNSNQPQHF
clone size: NA
V gene: TRBV10-3
J gene: TRBJ1-5
D gene: NA